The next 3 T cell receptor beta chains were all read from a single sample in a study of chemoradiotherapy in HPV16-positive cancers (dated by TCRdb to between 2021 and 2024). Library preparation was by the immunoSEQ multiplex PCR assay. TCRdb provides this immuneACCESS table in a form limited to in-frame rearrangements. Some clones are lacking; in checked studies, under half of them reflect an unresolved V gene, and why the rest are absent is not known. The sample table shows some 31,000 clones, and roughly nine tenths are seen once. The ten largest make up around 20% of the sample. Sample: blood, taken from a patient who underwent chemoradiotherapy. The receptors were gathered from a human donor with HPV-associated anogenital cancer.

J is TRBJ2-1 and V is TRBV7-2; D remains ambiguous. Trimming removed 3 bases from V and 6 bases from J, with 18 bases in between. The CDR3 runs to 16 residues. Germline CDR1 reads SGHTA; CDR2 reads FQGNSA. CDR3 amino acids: CASSLFSVTYPNEQFF. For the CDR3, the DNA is TGTGCCAGCAGCTTGTTCTCGGTGACGTACCCCAATGAGCAGTTCTTC. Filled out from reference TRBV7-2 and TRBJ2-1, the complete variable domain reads GAGVSQSPSNKVTEKGKDVELRCDPISGHTALYWYRQSLGQGLEFLIYFQGNSAPDKSGLPSDRFSAERTGGSVSTLTIQRTQQEDSAVYLCASSLFSVTYPNEQFFGPGTRLTVL.

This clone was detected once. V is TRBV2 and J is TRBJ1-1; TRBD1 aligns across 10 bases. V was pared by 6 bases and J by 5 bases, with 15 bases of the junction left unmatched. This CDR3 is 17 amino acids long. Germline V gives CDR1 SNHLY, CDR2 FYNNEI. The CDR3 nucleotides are TGTGCCAGCAGAACTACCGGGACAGGGGTTAAGAGAACTGAAGCTTTCTTT. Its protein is CASRTTGTGVKRTEAFF.

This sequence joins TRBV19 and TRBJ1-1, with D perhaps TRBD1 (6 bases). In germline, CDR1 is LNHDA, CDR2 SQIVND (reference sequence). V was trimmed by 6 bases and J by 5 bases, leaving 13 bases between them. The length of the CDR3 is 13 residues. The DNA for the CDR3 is TGTGCCAGTAGGTGGACAGAGTGGACTGAAGCTTTCTTT. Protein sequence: CASRWTEWTEAFF.